The 29 T cell receptor beta chains given below trace back to one sample, sequenced in a study of T cells after yellow fever vaccination. TCRdb re-derived calls from the 5' RACE reads in MiXCR, one entry per CDR3 protein. The data contain a few hundred thousand distinct CDR3 sequences, roughly 4.3% of them singletons. Source: PBMCs, taken 5 days after the yellow fever booster vaccination. Source of these receptors: a man in his late teens or twenties who received the YFV17D yellow fever vaccine.

The J gene is TRBJ2-1, the V gene TRBV7-3; 8 bases map to TRBD1. The germline V gene encodes CDR1 SGHTA and CDR2 FQGTGA. The CDR3 loop spans 17 amino acids. J lost 0 bases, V lost 4 bases, and 8 bases had no gene match. CDR3 bases: TGTGCCAGCAGCTCAGACCCGACAGGGGTCTCCTACAATGAGCAGTTCTTC. This sequence encodes CASSSDPTGVSYNEQFF. Full variable domain (outside the CDR3, taken from reference TRBV7-3 and TRBJ2-1): GAGVSQTPSNKVTEKGKYVELRCDPISGHTALYWYRQSLGQGPEFLIYFQGTGAADDSGLPNDRFFAVRPEGSVSTLKIQRTERGDSAVYLCASSSDPTGVSYNEQFFGPGTRLTVL.

The CDR3 nucleotides are TGTGCCAGCAGTTTCTCGGACCAACTTTACACCTTC. Translation gives CASSFSDQLYTF. This sequence joins TRBV28 and TRBJ1-2; D is ambiguous. The CDR3 contains 12 residues. V was shortened by 3 bases and J by 11 bases, with 13 bases between the two germline ends. From germline, CDR1 is MDHEN and CDR2 SYDVKM.

This clonotype was counted many times. The V and J genes are TRBV5-1 and TRBJ2-7, with 10 bases lining up with TRBD1. This CDR3 is 14 amino acids long. The germline gives CDR1 SGHRS, CDR2 YFSETQ. After removal of 5 bases from V and 2 bases from J, the junction contained 4 bases not matched to a gene. CDR3 DNA sequence: TGCGCCAGCAGACGACAGGGGGCCACCTACGAGCAGTACTTC. This sequence encodes CASRRQGATYEQYF.

This clonotype showed up just a few times. The chain uses TRBV6-5 and TRBJ2-2, with 11 bases matching TRBD1. V shed 0 bases, J shed 5 bases, and the junction held 5 bases outside the gene matches. This CDR3 is built from 17 residues. CDR1 and CDR2 (germline): MNHEY, SVGAGI. In DNA, the CDR3 is TGTGCCAGCAGTTACTCCGGACAGGGGGCTGGGACCGGGGAGCTGTTTTTT. Encoded protein: CASSYSGQGAGTGELFF.

The gene calls are TRBV4-1 and TRBJ1-2; 7 positions match TRBD1. The J segment lost 0 bases and the V segment lost 0 bases, leaving 1 base of the junction unmatched. The CDR3 consists of 15 residues. Germline V gene data show CDR1 as MGHRA and CDR2 as YSYEKL. Here the CDR3 DNA reads TGCGCCAGCAGCCAAGAGACAGGGACTAACTATGGCTACACCTTC. Protein sequence: CASSQETGTNYGYTF.

The gene calls are TRBV10-3 and TRBJ2-7; 8 nucleotides match TRBD2. CDR3 length: 12 amino acids. Germline assignment: CDR1 ENHRY and CDR2 SYGVKD. J was trimmed by 5 bases and V by 6 bases; bases with no gene match: 3. The CDR3 coding sequence is TGTGCCATCAGCGGGGGGGCGGACGAGCAGTACTTC. It translates to CAISGGADEQYF.

This clonotype was counted only a few times. The chain uses TRBV11-2 and TRBJ2-5; D perhaps matches TRBD2 (5 bases). Deletions cut 0 bases from V and 7 bases from J, with 18 bases between. The V gene's germline CDR1 is SGHAT and CDR2 FQNNGV. The CDR3 consists of 16 residues. CDR3: CASSLDGPQVEGTQYF. As DNA, the CDR3 is TGTGCCAGCAGCTTAGACGGACCTCAGGTAGAGGGGACCCAGTACTTC. Combining the CDR3 with reference TRBV11-2 and TRBJ2-5 gives the whole variable domain EAGVAQSPRYKIIEKRQSVAFWCNPISGHATLYWYQQILGQGPKLLIQFQNNGVVDDSQLPKDRFSAERLKGVDSTLKIQPAKLEDSAVYLCASSLDGPQVEGTQYFGPGTRLLVL.

The V call is TRBV7-2, the J call TRBJ2-5, with no clear D. Between the trimmed V and J ends, which lost 7 bases and 7 bases, there was a span of 13 bases. CDR1 is SGHTA and CDR2 is FQGNSA in the germline V gene. This CDR3 region has 12 residues. As DNA, the CDR3 is TGTGCCAGCACCTCTCGGTTCGGGACCCAGTACTTC. It is translated as CASTSRFGTQYF.

CDR3 nucleotides: TGTGCCAGCAGTTTATCTCCCTCTGGGGCCAACGTCCTGACTTTC. It specifies CASSLSPSGANVLTF. The chain employs TRBV27 and TRBJ2-6; D is ambiguous. This CDR3 has 15 amino acids. V was cut by 0 bases and J by 0 bases, with 3 bases left in between. CDR1 is MNHEY and CDR2 is SMNVEV in the germline V gene (reference sequence).

The V gene is TRBV5-4, the J gene TRBJ2-1; D is tentatively TRBD1 or TRBD2 (6 bases each). The CDR3 extends over 15 amino acids. The germline V gene has CDR1 SGHNT and CDR2 YYREEE (reference sequence). The germline V and J ends were trimmed by 7 bases and 8 bases, with 22 bases remaining between them. CDR3 loop: CASGRRGGVLHEQFF. CDR3 coding DNA: TGTGCCAGCGGCCGCAGGGGAGGTGTTCTCCATGAGCAGTTCTTC.

In this sample, this clonotype turned up a few times. The junction differs from germline at one of its ends, possibly a read error. V usage is TRBV7-7 and J usage is TRBJ2-2; D unresolved. Germline CDR1 and CDR2: SSHAT and FNYEAQ (reference sequence). The CDR3 covers 14 residues. The CDR3 region has the DNA TGTGCTAGCAGCTTCGCACAGTTCACCGGGGAGCTGTTTTTT. It is translated as CASSFAQFTGELFF.

The sample holds a few counts of this clonotype. This rearrangement joins TRBV2 to TRBJ2-3, with 9 bases aligning to TRBD1. This CDR3 spans 15 amino acids. Germline CDR1 reads SNHLY; CDR2 reads FYNNEI. Trimming cost V 4 bases and J 2 bases; bases outside gene matches: 4. The CDR3 region has the DNA TGTGCCAGCAGTGGGGGGACAGGGAACACAGATACGCAGTATTTT. Protein product: CASSGGTGNTDTQYF.

V usage is TRBV4-1 and J usage is TRBJ2-5, with D hard to call. V was trimmed by 0 bases and J by 5 bases, leaving 10 bases between them. This CDR3 is built from 14 residues. CDR1 and CDR2 from the germline V gene are MGHRA and YSYEKL. As DNA, the CDR3 is TGCGCCAGCAGCCAAGACCCAGCACGGGAGACCCAGTACTTC. Translating it yields CASSQDPARETQYF.

This rearrangement joins TRBV5-1 to TRBJ2-2; D remains ambiguous. Germline V gene data show CDR1 as SGHRS and CDR2 as YFSETQ. The CDR3 sequence is 14 residues long. V was trimmed by 0 bases and J by 6 bases, leaving 9 bases between them. CDR3 DNA sequence: TGCGCCAGCAGCTTGGCCACAGCCTCCGGGGAGCTGTTTTTT. This translates into CASSLATASGELFF.

Only a few counts were recorded for this clonotype. The V call is TRBV7-7, the J call TRBJ2-3; possible D gene TRBD1, 6 bases. The CDR3 contains 15 residues. With 1 base removed from V and 2 bases from J, the gap between germline ends came to 10 bases. The germline gives CDR1 SSHAT, CDR2 FNYEAQ (reference sequence). The CDR3 loop reads CASSLGGRTTDTQYF. Here the CDR3 DNA reads TGTGCCAGCAGCTTAGGGGGGCGGACCACAGATACGCAGTATTTT.

This clonotype was seen a few times. The genes are TRBV4-1 and TRBJ2-3; no firm D call. The germline V gene encodes CDR1 MGHRA and CDR2 YSYEKL. CDR3 length equals 15 residues. Trimming took off 2 bases at V and 1 base at J, with 10 bases between the two ends. Here the CDR3 DNA reads TGCGCCAGCAGCCAACTCAGGCCCCGCACAGATACGCAGTATTTT. Amino acid sequence: CASSQLRPRTDTQYF.

In its sample, this clonotype was seen a few times. This sequence joins TRBV2 and TRBJ2-5; TRBD2 matches 9 bases. The CDR3 is 15 residues long. V lost 2 bases to trimming and J lost 5 bases; unmatched junction nucleotides: 6. Germline CDR1 is SNHLY and CDR2 is FYNNEI. CDR3 sequence reads: CASSERAGGSETQYF. CDR3 coding DNA: TGTGCCAGCAGTGAACGGGCGGGGGGGTCTGAGACCCAGTACTTC.

CDR3 residues: CAIRRTSGDNEQFF. As DNA, the CDR3 is TGTGCCATCAGGAGGACTAGCGGGGACAATGAGCAGTTCTTC. The rearrangement uses TRBV10-3 and TRBJ2-1; 12 bases agree with TRBD2. The CDR3 has 14 amino acids. Germline assignment: CDR1 ENHRY and CDR2 SYGVKD. V trimming: 6 bases; J trimming: 5 bases; junction bases outside the gene matches: 2.

Many counts were recorded for this clonotype. The chain has TRBV5-1 and TRBJ2-1; 10 bases are shared with TRBD2. Germline values: CDR1 SGHRS, CDR2 YFSETQ. The CDR3 totals 16 residues. V shed 5 bases, J shed 2 bases, and the junction held 7 bases outside the gene matches. The CDR3: CASRPSGGSPYNEQFF. As DNA, the CDR3 is TGCGCCAGCAGACCTAGCGGGGGCTCCCCCTACAATGAGCAGTTCTTC.

This clonotype appeared a few times. The rearrangement links TRBV15 to TRBJ2-7, with TRBD2 identical over 8 bases. This CDR3 has 17 amino acids. Trimming cost V 4 bases and J 0 bases; bases outside gene matches: 11. Germline-derived CDR1 and CDR2 are LNHNV and YYDKDF (reference sequence). The DNA for the CDR3 is TGTGCCACCAGCATAGAAAAAATTAGCGGGGTCTCCTACGAGCAGTACTTC. This gives the protein CATSIEKISGVSYEQYF.

V usage is TRBV4-3 and J usage is TRBJ1-3; D possibly corresponds to TRBD1 (6 bases). CDR3 length: 17 amino acids. Trimming removed 0 bases at V and 3 bases at J, with 15 bases between. Germline lookup yields CDR1 LGHNA and CDR2 YSLEER. The CDR3 DNA sequence: TGCGCCAGCAGCCAAGACGACAGGCCTTTCTATGGAAACACCATATATTTT. Encoded protein: CASSQDDRPFYGNTIYF.

J is TRBJ1-6 and V is TRBV15, with 9 bases aligning to TRBD1. Germline V gene sequence: CDR1 LNHNV, CDR2 YYDKDF (reference sequence). J lost 4 bases, V lost 4 bases, and 2 bases had no gene match. The CDR3 length is 15 residues. The CDR3 nucleotides are TGTGCCACCAGCACGGACAGGGGATATAATTCACCCCTCCACTTT. Protein sequence: CATSTDRGYNSPLHF.

The V gene is TRBV20-1, the J gene TRBJ2-3; D may be TRBD1 or TRBD2 (6 bases each). The germline V gene has CDR1 DFQATT and CDR2 SNEGSKA (reference sequence). V was clipped by 0 bases and J by 3 bases, with 13 bases between them. The CDR3 length is 15 residues. DNA for the CDR3: TGCAGTGCTAGAGACCCAAGGGGGAGGACAGATACGCAGTATTTT. Its translation: CSARDPRGRTDTQYF.

This clonotype was recorded a few times. The chain links TRBV14 to TRBJ2-1; no definite D call. The CDR3 consists of 14 residues. Germline V lookup: CDR1 SGHDN, CDR2 FVKESK. V dropped 5 bases and J dropped 2 bases, with 10 bases sitting between them. CDR3 sequence (DNA): TGTGCCAGCAGCAAAAGGCGCACCTACAATGAGCAGTTCTTC. It specifies CASSKRRTYNEQFF.

This clonotype appeared many times. This rearrangement joins TRBV10-3 to TRBJ2-3, with D tentatively TRBD2 (6 bases). The germline gives CDR1 ENHRY, CDR2 SYGVKD. The V and J ends lost 8 bases and 0 bases respectively, with 9 bases between them. The CDR3 extends over 13 amino acids. The CDR3 nucleotides read TGTGCCATCCGGGACTCTAGCACAGATACGCAGTATTTT. Encoded protein: CAIRDSSTDTQYF.

CDR3 nucleotides: TGTGCCAGCAGTTACGGCTTTTTGGGGGGGACCTACGAGCAGTACTTC. Amino acids: CASSYGFLGGTYEQYF. The V and J genes are TRBV6-5 and TRBJ2-7, with 7 bases identical to TRBD2. The V segment lost 2 bases and the J segment 2 bases; nucleotides outside the gene matches: 9. The germline V gene encodes CDR1 MNHEY and CDR2 SVGAGI. This CDR3 is 16 amino acids long.

The chain links TRBV24-1 to TRBJ2-1; D might be TRBD1 (6 bases). Trimming pared 2 bases from V and 7 bases from J, leaving 11 bases between. Germline V lookup: CDR1 KGHDR, CDR2 SFDVKD. The CDR3 has 14 amino acids. The CDR3 coding sequence is TGTGCCACCAGTGATTATAATACAGGGAATGAGCAGTTCTTC. This encodes CATSDYNTGNEQFF.

This chain joins TRBV5-4 and TRBJ2-5; no definite D call. Germline V gene sequence: CDR1 SGHNT, CDR2 YYREEE (reference sequence). Trimming took off 1 base at V and 5 bases at J, with 12 bases between the two ends. The CDR3 covers 14 residues. In DNA, the CDR3 is TGTGCCAGCAGCTTGACTGGGGAAGGGGAGACCCAGTACTTC. Protein sequence: CASSLTGEGETQYF.

This clonotype was found a few times. This sequence joins TRBV7-9 and TRBJ2-3, with 7 bases fitting TRBD2. Germline-derived CDR1 and CDR2 are SEHNR and FQNEAQ (reference sequence). J lost 0 bases, V lost 10 bases, and 7 bases had no gene match. The CDR3 has 14 amino acids. The CDR3 bases are TGTGCCACCCCAGCGGGAAGTAGCACAGATACGCAGTATTTT. This gives the protein CATPAGSSTDTQYF.